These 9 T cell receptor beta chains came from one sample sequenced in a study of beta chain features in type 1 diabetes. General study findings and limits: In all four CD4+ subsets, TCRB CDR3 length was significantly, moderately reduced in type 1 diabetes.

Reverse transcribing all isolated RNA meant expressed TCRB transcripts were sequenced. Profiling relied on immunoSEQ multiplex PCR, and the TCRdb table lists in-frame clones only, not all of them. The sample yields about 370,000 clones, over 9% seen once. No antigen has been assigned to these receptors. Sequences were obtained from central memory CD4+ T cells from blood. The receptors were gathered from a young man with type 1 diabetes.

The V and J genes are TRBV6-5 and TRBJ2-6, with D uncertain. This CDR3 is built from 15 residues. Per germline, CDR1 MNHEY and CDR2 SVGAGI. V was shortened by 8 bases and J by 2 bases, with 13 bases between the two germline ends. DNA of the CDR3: TGTGCCAGCCGCCTGGAGTTAGCTGGGGCCAACGTCCTGACTTTC. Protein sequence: CASRLELAGANVLTF.

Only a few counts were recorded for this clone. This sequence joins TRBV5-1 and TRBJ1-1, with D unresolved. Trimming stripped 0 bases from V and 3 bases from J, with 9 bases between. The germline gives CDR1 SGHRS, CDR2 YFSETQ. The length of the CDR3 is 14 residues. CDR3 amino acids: CASSLDGWDTEAFF. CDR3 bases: TGCGCCAGCAGCTTGGACGGGTGGGACACTGAAGCTTTCTTT.

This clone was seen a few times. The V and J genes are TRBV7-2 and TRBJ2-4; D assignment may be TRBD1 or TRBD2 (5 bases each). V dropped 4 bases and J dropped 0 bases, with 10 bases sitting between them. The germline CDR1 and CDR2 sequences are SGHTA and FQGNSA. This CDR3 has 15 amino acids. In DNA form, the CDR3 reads TGTGCCAGCAGCTCCTACGGGACAGCCAAAAACATTCAGTACTTC. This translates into CASSSYGTAKNIQYF. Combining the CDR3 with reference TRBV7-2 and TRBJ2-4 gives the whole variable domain GAGVSQSPSNKVTEKGKDVELRCDPISGHTALYWYRQSLGQGLEFLIYFQGNSAPDKSGLPSDRFSAERTGGSVSTLTIQRTQQEDSAVYLCASSSYGTAKNIQYFGAGTRLSVL.

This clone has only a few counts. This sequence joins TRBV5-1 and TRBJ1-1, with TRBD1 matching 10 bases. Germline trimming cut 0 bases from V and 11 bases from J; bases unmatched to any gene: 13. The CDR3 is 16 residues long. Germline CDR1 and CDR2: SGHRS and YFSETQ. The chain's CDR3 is CASSLESADRGRRAFF. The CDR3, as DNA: TGCGCCAGCAGCTTGGAATCAGCCGACAGGGGGCGTCGGGCTTTCTTT. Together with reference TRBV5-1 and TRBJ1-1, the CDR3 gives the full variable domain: KAGVTQTPRYLIKTRGQQVTLSCSPISGHRSVSWYQQTPGQGLQFLFEYFSETQRNKGNFPGRFSGRQFSNSRSEMNVSTLELGDSALYLCASSLESADRGRRAFFGQGTRLTVV.

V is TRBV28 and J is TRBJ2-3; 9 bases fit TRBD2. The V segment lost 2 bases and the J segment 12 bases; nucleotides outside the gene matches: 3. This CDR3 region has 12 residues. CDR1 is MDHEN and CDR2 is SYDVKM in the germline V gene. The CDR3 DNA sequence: TGTGCCAGCAGTTTACGGCTAGCGGGACAGTATTTT. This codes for CASSLRLAGQYF.

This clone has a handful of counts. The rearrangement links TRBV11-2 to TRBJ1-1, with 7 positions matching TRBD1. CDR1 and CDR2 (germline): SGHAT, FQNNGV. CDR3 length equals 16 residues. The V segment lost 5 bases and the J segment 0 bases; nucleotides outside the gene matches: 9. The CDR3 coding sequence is TGTGCCAGCAGCCCAATAGCCGGGACAGTGAACACTGAAGCTTTCTTT. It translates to CASSPIAGTVNTEAFF.

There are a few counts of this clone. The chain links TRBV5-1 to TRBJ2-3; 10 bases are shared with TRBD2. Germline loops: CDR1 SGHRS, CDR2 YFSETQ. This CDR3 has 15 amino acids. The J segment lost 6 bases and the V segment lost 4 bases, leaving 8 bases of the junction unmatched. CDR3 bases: TGCGCCAGCAGCCGACCCCTAGCGGGAGCGGATACGCAGTATTTT. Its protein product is CASSRPLAGADTQYF.

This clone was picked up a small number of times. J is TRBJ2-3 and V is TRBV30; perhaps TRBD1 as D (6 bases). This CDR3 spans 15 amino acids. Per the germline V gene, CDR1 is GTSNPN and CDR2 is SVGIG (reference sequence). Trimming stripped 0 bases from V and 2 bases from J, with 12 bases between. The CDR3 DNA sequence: TGTGCCTGGAGTGTACAGGTGGGGGCCACAGATACGCAGTATTTT. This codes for CAWSVQVGATDTQYF. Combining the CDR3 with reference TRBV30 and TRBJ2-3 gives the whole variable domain SQTIHQWPATLVQPVGSPLSLECTVEGTSNPNLYWYRQAAGRGLQLLFYSVGIGQISSEVPQNLSASRPQDRQFILSSKKLLLSDSGFYLCAWSVQVGATDTQYFGPGTRLTVL.

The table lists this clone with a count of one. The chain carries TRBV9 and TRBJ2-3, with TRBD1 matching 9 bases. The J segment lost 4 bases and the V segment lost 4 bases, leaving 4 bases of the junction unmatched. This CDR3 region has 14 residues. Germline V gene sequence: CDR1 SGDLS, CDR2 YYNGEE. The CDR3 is CASSSGTGPDTQYF. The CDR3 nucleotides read TGTGCCAGCAGCTCGGGGACAGGGCCAGATACGCAGTATTTT. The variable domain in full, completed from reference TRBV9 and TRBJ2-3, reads DSGVTQTPKHLITATGQRVTLRCSPRSGDLSVYWYQQSLDQGLQFLIQYYNGEERAKGNILERFSAQQFPDLHSELNLSSLELGDSALYFCASSSGTGPDTQYFGPGTRLTVL.